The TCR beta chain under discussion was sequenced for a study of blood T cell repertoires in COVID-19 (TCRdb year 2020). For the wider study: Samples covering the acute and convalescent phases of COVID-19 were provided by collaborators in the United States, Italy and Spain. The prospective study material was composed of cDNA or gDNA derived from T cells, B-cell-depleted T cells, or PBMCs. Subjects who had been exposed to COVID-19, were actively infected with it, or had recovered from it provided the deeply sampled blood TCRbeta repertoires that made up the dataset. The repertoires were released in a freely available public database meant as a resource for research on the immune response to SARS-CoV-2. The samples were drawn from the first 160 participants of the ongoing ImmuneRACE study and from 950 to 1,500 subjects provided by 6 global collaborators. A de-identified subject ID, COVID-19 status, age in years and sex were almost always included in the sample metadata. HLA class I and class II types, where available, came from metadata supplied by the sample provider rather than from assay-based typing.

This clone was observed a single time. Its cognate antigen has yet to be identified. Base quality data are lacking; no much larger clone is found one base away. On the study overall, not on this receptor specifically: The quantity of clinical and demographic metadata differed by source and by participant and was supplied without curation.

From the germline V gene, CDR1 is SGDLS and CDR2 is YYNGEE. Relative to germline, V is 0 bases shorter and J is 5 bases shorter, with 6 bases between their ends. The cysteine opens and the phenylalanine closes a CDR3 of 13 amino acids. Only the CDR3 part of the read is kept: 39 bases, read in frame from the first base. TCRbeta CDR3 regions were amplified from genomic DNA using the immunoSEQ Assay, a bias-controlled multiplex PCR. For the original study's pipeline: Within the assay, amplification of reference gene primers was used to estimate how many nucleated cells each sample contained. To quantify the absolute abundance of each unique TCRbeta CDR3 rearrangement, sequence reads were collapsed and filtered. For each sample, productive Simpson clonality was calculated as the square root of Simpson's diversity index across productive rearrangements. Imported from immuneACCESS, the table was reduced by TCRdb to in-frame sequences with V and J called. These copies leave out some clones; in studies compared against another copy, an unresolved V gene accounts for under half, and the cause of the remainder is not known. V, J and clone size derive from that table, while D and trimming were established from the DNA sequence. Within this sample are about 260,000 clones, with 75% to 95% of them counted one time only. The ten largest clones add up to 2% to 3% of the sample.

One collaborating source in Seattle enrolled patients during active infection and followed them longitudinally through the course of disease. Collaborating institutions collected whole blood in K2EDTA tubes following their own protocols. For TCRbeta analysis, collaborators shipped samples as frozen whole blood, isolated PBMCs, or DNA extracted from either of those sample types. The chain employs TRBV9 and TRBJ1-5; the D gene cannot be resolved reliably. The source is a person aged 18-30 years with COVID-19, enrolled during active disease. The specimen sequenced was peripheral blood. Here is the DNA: TGTGCCAGCAGCGTAGACAGTTATCAGCCCCAGCATTTT. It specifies CASSVDSYQPQHF.